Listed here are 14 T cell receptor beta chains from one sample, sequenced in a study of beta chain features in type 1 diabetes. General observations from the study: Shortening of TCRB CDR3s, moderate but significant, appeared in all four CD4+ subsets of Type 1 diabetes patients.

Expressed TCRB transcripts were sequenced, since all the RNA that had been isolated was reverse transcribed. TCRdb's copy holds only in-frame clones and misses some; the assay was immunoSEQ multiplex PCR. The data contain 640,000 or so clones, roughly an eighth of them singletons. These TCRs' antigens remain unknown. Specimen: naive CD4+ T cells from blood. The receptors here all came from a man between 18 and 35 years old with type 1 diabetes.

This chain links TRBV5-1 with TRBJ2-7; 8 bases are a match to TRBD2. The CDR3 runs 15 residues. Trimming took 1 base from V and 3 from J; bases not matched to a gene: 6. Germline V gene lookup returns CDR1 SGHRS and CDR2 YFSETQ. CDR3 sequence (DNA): TGCGCCAGCAGCTTGAGGAGCGGGAGAAACTACGAGCAGTACTTC. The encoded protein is CASSLRSGRNYEQYF.

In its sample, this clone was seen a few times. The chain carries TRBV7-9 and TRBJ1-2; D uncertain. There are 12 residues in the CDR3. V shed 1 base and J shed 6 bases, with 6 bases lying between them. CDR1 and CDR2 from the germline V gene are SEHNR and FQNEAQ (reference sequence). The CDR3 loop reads CASSLGGNGYTF. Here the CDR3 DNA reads TGTGCCAGCAGCTTAGGAGGGAATGGCTACACCTTC.

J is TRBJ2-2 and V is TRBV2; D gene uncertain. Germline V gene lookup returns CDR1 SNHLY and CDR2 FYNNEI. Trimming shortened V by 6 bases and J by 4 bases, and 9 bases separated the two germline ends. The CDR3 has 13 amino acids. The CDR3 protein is CASSPEGTGELFF. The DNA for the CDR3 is TGTGCCAGCAGCCCTGAAGGCACCGGGGAGCTGTTTTTT.

The CDR3 loop reads CASSEWEIYNEQFF. In DNA, the CDR3 is TGTGCCAGCAGTGAATGGGAAATTTACAATGAGCAGTTCTTC. The chain links TRBV2 to TRBJ2-1; D call uncertain. This CDR3 has 14 amino acids. Between the trimmed V and J ends, which lost 2 bases and 4 bases, there was a span of 9 bases. The germline CDR1 and CDR2 sequences are SNHLY and FYNNEI.

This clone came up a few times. The CDR3 sequence is CASGQGALNTEAFF. In nucleotides, the CDR3 is TGTGCCAGCGGACAGGGGGCACTGAACACTGAAGCTTTCTTT. V and J are TRBV28 and TRBJ1-1, with TRBD1 identical over 11 bases. The CDR3 sequence is 14 residues long. V shed 8 bases and J 0 bases; nucleotides not matched to a gene: 2. Germline V lookup: CDR1 MDHEN, CDR2 SYDVKM. The variable domain in full, completed from reference TRBV28 and TRBJ1-1, reads DVKVTQSSRYLVKRTGEKVFLECVQDMDHENMFWYRQDPGLGLRLIYFSYDVKMKEKGDIPEGYSVSREKKERFSLILESASTNQTSMYLCASGQGALNTEAFFGQGTRLTVV.

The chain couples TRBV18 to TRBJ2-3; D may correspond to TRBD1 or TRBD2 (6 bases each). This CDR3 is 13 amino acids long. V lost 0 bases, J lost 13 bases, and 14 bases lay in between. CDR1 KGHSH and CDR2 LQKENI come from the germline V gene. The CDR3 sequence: CASSPPSVGGKYF. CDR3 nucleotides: TGTGCCAGCTCACCACCCTCAGTCGGGGGCAAGTATTTT.

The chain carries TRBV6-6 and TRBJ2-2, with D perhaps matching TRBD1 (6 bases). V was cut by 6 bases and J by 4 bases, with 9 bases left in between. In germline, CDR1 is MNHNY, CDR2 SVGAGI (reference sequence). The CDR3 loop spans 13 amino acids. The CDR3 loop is CASRPQGTGELFF. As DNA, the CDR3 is TGTGCCAGCAGACCACAGGGCACCGGGGAGCTGTTTTTT.

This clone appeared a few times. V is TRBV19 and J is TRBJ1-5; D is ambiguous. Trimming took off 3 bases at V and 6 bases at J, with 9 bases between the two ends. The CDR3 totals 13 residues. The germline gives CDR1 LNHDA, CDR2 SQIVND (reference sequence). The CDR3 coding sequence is TGTGCCAGTAGTATCCGTGAAGGTCAGCCCCAGCATTTT. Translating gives CASSIREGQPQHF.

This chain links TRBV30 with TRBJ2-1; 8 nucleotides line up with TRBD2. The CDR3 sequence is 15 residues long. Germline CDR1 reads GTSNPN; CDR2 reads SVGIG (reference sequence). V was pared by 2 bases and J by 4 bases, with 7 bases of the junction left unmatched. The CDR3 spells CAWSPGLAGYNEQFF. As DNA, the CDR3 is TGTGCCTGGAGTCCGGGGCTAGCGGGTTACAATGAGCAGTTCTTC.

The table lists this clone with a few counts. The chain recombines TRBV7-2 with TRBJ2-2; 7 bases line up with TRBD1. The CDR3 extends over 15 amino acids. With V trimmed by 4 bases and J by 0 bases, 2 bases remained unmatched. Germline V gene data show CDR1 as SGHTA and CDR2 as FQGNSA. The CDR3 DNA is TGTGCCAGCAGCTCAGGGGGACCGAACACCGGGGAGCTGTTTTTT. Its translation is CASSSGGPNTGELFF. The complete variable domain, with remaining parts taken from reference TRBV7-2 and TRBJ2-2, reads GAGVSQSPSNKVTEKGKDVELRCDPISGHTALYWYRQSLGQGLEFLIYFQGNSAPDKSGLPSDRFSAERTGGSVSTLTIQRTQQEDSAVYLCASSSGGPNTGELFFGEGSRLTVL.

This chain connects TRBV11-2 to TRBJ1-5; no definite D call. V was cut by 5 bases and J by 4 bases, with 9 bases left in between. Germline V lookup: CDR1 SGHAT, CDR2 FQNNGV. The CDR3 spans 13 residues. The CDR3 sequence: CASSLEANQPQHF. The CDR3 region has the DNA TGTGCCAGCAGCCTCGAGGCAAATCAGCCCCAGCATTTT. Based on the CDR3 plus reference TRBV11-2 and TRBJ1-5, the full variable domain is EAGVAQSPRYKIIEKRQSVAFWCNPISGHATLYWYQQILGQGPKLLIQFQNNGVVDDSQLPKDRFSAERLKGVDSTLKIQPAKLEDSAVYLCASSLEANQPQHFGDGTRLSIL.

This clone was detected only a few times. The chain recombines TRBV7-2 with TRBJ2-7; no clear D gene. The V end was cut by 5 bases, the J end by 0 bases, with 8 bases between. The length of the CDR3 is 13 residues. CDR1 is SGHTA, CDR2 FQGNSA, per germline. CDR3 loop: CASSKPASYEQYF. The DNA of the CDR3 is TGTGCCAGCAGCAAGCCGGCCTCCTACGAGCAGTACTTC.

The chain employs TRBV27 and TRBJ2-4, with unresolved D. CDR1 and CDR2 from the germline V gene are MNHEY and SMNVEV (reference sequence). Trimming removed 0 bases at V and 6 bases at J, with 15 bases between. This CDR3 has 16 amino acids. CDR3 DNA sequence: TGTGCCAGCAGTTTATCGCTAACTCCGTGGGGAAACATTCAGTACTTC. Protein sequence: CASSLSLTPWGNIQYF.

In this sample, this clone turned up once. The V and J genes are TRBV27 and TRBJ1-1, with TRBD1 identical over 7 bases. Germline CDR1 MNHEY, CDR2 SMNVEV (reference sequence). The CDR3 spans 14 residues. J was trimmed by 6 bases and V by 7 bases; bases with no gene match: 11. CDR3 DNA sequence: TGTGCCAGCAAACTCTTCACAGGGGTTTCTGAAGCTTTCTTT. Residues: CASKLFTGVSEAFF.